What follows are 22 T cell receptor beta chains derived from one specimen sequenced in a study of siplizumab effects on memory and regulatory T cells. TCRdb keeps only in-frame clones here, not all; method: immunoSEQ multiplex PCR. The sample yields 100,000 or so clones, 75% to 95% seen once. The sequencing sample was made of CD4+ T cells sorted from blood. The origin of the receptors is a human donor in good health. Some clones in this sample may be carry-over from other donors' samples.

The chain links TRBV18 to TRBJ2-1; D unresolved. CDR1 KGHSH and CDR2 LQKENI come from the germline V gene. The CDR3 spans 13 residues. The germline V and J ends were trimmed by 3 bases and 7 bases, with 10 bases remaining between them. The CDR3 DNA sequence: TGTGCCAGCTCACCCCCGAACGGGAATGAGCAGTTCTTC. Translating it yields CASSPPNGNEQFF. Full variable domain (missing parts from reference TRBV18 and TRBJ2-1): NAGVMQNPRHLVRRRGQEARLRCSPMKGHSHVYWYRQLPEEGLKFMVYLQKENIIDESGMPKERFSAEFPKEGPSILRIQQVVRGDSAAYFCASSPPNGNEQFFGPGTRLTVL.

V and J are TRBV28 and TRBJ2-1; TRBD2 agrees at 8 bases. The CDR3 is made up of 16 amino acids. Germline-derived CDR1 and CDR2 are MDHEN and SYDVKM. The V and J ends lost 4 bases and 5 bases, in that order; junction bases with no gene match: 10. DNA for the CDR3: TGTGCCAGCAGTTATAGTCTCCTCGGGAGGGACAATGAGCAGTTCTTC. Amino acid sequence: CASSYSLLGRDNEQFF.

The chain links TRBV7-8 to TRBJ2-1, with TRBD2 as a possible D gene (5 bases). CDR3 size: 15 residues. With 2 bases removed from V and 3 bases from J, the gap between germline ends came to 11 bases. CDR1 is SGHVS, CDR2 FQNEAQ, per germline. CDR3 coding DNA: TGTGCCAGCAGCTTAAGCAGCGGATACTACAATGAGCAGTTCTTC. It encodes CASSLSSGYYNEQFF.

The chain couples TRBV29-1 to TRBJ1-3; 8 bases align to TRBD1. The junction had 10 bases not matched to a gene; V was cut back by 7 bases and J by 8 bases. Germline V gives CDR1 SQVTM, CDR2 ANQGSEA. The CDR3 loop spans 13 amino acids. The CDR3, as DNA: TGCAGCGCGAAAAAGCAGGGGGCTGACACCATATATTTT. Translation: CSAKKQGADTIYF.

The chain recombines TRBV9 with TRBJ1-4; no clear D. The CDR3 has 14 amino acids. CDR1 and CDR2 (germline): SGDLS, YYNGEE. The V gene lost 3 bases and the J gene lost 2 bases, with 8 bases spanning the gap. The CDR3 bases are TGTGCCAGCAGCGCCGGGGATACTAATGAAAAACTGTTTTTT. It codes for CASSAGDTNEKLFF.

The CDR3 here is CASSFPGGNEKLFF. The CDR3 bases are TGTGCCAGCAGTTTTCCGGGGGGTAATGAAAAACTGTTTTTT. The chain joins TRBV28 to TRBJ1-4; the D gene is possibly TRBD1 (5 bases). V shed 3 bases and J shed 4 bases, with 9 bases lying between them. The CDR3 consists of 14 residues. CDR1 is MDHEN, CDR2 SYDVKM, per germline.

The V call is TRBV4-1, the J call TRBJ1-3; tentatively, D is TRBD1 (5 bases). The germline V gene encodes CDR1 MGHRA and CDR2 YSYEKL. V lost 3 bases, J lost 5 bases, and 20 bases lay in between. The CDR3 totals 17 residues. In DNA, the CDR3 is TGCGCCAGCAGCCATAGGGGCCGTACGGAAGGCCGAAACACCATATATTTT. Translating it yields CASSHRGRTEGRNTIYF.

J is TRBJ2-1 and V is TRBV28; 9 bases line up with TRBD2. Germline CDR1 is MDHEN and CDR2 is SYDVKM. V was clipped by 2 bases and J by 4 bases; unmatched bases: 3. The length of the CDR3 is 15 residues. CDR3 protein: CASSLPSGVYNEQFF. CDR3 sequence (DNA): TGTGCCAGCAGTTTACCTAGCGGGGTGTACAATGAGCAGTTCTTC. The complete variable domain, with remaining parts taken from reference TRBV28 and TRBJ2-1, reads DVKVTQSSRYLVKRTGEKVFLECVQDMDHENMFWYRQDPGLGLRLIYFSYDVKMKEKGDIPEGYSVSREKKERFSLILESASTNQTSMYLCASSLPSGVYNEQFFGPGTRLTVL.

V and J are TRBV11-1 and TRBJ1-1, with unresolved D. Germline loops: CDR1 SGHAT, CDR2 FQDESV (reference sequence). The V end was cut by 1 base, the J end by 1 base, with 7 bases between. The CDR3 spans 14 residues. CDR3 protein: CASSLVPGNTEAFF. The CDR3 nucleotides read TGTGCCAGCAGCTTAGTTCCGGGGAACACTGAAGCTTTCTTT. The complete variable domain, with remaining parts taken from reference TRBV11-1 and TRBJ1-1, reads EAEVAQSPRYKITEKSQAVAFWCDPISGHATLYWYRQILGQGPELLVQFQDESVVDDSQLPKDRFSAERLKGVDSTLKIQPAELGDSAMYLCASSLVPGNTEAFFGQGTRLTVV.

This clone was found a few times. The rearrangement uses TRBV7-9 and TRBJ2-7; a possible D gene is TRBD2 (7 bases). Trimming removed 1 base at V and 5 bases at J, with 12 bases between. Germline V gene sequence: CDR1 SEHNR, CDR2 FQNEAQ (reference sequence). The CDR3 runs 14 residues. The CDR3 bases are TGTGCCAGCAGCTTAGTCGGGGGGCTGGACGAGCAGTACTTC. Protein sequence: CASSLVGGLDEQYF. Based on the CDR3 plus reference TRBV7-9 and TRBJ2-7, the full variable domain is DTGVSQNPRHKITKRGQNVTFRCDPISEHNRLYWYRQTLGQGPEFLTYFQNEAQLEKSRLLSDRFSAERPKGSFSTLEIQRTEQGDSAMYLCASSLVGGLDEQYFGPGTRLTVT.

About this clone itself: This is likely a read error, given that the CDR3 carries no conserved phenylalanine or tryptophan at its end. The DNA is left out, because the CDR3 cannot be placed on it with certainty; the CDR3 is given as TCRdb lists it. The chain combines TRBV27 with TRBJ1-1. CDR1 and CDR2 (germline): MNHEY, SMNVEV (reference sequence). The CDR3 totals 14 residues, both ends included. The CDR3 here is CASSLAGGSSGAVT.

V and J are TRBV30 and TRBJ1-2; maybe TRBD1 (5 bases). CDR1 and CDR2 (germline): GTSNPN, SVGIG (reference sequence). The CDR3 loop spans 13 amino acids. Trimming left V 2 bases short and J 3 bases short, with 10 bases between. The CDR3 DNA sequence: TGTGCCTGGAGTAAGGGGAGAGACTATGGCTACACCTTC. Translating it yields CAWSKGRDYGYTF.

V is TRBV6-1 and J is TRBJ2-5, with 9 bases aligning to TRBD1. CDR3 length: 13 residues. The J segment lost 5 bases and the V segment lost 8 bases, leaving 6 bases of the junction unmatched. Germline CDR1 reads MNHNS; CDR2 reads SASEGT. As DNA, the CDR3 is TGTGCCAGCCGGGGACAGGGCATGGAGACCCAGTACTTC. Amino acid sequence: CASRGQGMETQYF.

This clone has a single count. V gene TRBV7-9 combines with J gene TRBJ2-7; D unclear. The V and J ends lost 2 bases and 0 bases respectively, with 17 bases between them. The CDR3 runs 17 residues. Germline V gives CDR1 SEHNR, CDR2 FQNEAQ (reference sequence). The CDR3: CASSLWSTAFSSYEQYF. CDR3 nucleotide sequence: TGTGCCAGCAGCTTATGGAGCACAGCCTTTTCCTCCTACGAGCAGTACTTC.

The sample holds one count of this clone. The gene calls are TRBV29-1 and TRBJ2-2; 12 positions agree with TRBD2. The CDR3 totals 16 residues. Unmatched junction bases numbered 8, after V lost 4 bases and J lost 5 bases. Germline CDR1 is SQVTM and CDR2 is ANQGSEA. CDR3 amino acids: CSVVLPSGRGTGELFF. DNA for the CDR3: TGCAGCGTTGTTCTTCCTAGCGGGAGGGGAACCGGGGAGCTGTTTTTT.

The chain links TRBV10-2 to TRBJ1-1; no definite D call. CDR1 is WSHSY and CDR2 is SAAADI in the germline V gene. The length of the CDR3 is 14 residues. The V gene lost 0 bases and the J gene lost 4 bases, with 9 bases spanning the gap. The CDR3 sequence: CASSESLGITEAFF. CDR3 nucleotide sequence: TGCGCCAGCAGTGAGTCGCTGGGAATCACTGAAGCTTTCTTT.

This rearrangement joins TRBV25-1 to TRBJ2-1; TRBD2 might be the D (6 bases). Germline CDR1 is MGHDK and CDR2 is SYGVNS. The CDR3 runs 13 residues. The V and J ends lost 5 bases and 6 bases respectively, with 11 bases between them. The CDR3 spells CASSFSGVNEQFF. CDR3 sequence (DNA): TGTGCCAGCAGTTTTTCGGGGGTCAATGAGCAGTTCTTC.

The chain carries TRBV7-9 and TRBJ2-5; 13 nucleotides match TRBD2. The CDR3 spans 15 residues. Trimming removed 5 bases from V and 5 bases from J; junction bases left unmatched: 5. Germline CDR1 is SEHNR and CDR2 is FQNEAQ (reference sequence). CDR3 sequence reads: CASSPGLAGVETQYF. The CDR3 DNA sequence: TGTGCCAGCAGCCCCGGACTAGCGGGAGTTGAGACCCAGTACTTC. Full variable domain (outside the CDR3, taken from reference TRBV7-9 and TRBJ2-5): DTGVSQNPRHKITKRGQNVTFRCDPISEHNRLYWYRQTLGQGPEFLTYFQNEAQLEKSRLLSDRFSAERPKGSFSTLEIQRTEQGDSAMYLCASSPGLAGVETQYFGPGTRLLVL.

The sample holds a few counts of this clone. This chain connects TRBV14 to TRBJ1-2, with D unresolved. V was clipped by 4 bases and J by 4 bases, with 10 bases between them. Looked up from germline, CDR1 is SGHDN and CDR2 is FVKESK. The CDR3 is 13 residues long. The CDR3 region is CASSPGYRYGYTF. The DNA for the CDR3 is TGTGCCAGCAGCCCGGGTTATCGCTATGGCTACACCTTC.

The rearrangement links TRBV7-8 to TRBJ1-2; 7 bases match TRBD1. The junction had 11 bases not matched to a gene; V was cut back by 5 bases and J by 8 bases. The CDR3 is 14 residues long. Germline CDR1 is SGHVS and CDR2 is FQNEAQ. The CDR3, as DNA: TGTGCCAGCAGCCGAGGGCCCCGACAGGGCGGCTACACCTTC. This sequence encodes CASSRGPRQGGYTF.

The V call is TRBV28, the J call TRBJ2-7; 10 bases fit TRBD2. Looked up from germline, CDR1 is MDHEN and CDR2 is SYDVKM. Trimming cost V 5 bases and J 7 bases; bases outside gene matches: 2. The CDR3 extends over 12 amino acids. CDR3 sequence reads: CASSISGREQYF. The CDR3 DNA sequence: TGTGCCAGCAGTATTAGCGGGAGGGAGCAGTACTTC.

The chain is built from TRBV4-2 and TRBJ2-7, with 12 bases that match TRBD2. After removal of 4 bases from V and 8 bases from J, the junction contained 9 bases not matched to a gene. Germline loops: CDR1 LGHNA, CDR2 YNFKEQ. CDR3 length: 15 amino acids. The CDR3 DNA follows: TGTGCCAGCAGCCGAGCTAGCGGGAGGGCCGACCAGCAGTACTTC. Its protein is CASSRASGRADQQYF.